Sequencing of this T cell receptor beta chain was carried out in a study of T-cell memory formation after mild COVID-19. Study-wide background: Most TCR clusters belonged to a single donor. The study, taken as a whole, reports: The pre-infection memory compartment contained some responding clones, suggesting cross-reactive memory joined.

Germline CDR1 and CDR2: DFQATT and SNEGSKA (reference sequence). V shed 6 bases and J shed 6 bases, with 15 bases lying between them. The CDR3 has 12 residues. This clonotype was counted ten times or more. Antigen: not known. TCRdb reprocessed the 5' RACE reads via MiXCR and lists one record per CDR3 protein. The profile covers around 450,000 distinct CDR3 sequences, with 15% to 20% appearing a single time and 8.4% taken by the ten largest. This sequence originates from an adult woman who had mild COVID-19 (a few samples of this study predate the infection). Cell type and time point are not known. This chain joins TRBV20-1 and TRBJ2-7; possibly TRBD1 or TRBD2 for D (5 bases each). Input material: PBMCs or a T cell subset sorted from them (not recorded which). This CDR3 is CSADVRGIEQYF. The CDR3 nucleotides read TGCAGTGCGGACGTGAGGGGCATCGAGCAGTACTTC.